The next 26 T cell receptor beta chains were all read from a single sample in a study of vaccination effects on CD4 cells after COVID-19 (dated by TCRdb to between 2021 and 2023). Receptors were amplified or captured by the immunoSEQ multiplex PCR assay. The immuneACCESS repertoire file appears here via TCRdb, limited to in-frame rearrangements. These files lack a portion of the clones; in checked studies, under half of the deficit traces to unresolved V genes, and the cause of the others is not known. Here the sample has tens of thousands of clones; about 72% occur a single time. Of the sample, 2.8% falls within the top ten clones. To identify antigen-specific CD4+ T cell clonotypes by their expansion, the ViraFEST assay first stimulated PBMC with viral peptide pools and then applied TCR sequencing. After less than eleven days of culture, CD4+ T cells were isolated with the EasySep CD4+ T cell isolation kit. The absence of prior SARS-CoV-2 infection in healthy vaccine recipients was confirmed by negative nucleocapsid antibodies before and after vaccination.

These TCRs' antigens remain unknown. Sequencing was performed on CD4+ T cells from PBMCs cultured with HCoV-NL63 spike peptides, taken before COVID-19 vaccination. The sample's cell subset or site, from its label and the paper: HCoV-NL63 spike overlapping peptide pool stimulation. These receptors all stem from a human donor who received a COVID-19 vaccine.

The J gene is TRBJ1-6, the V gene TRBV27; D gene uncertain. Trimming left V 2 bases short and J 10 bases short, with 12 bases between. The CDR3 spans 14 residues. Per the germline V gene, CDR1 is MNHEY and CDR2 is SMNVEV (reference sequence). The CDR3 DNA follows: TGTGCCAGCAGTTTACAGTTGGGAGTGTCACCCCTCCACTTT. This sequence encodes CASSLQLGVSPLHF.

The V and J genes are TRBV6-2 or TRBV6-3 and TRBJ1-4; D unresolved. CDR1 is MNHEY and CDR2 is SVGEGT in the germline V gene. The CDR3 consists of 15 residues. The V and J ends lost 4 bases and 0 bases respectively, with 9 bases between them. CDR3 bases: TGTGCCAGCAGTTTTGTAGGAGCAACTAATGAAAAACTGTTTTTT. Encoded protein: CASSFVGATNEKLFF.

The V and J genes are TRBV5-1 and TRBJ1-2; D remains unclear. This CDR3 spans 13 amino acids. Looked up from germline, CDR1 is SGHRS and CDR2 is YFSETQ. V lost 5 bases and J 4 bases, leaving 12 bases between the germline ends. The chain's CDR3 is CASRVSLTYGYTF. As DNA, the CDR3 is TGCGCCAGCAGGGTGAGCTTAACCTATGGCTACACCTTC.

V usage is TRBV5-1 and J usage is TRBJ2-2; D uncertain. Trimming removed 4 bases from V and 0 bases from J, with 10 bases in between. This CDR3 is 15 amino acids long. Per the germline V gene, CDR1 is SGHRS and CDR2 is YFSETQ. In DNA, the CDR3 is TGCGCCAGCAGCCCCTTTCGTTCGAACACCGGGGAGCTGTTTTTT. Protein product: CASSPFRSNTGELFF.

CDR3 DNA sequence: TGTGCCAGCACCCTCGGCCAGACAGTTTCCCCAAACATTCAGTACTTC. The encoded protein is CASTLGQTVSPNIQYF. The V gene is TRBV7-9, the J gene TRBJ2-4; perhaps TRBD1 as D (5 bases). This CDR3 spans 16 amino acids. The ends were cut back, 7 bases at V and 6 bases at J, with 22 bases in the middle. Germline CDR1 reads SEHNR; CDR2 reads FQNEAQ (reference sequence).

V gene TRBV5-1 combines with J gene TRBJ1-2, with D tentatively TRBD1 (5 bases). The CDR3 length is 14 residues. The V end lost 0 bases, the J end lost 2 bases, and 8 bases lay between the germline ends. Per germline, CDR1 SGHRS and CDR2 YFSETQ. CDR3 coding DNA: TGCGCCAGCAGCTTGGGACAGAAAAACTATGGCTACACCTTC. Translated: CASSLGQKNYGYTF. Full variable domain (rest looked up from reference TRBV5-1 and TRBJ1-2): KAGVTQTPRYLIKTRGQQVTLSCSPISGHRSVSWYQQTPGQGLQFLFEYFSETQRNKGNFPGRFSGRQFSNSRSEMNVSTLELGDSALYLCASSLGQKNYGYTFGSGTRLTVV.

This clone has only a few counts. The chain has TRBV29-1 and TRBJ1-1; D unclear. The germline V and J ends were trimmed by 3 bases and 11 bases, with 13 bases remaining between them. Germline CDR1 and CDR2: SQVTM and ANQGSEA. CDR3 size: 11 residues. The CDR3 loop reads CSVDSLGGAFF. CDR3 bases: TGCAGCGTTGACTCATTGGGTGGTGCTTTCTTT.

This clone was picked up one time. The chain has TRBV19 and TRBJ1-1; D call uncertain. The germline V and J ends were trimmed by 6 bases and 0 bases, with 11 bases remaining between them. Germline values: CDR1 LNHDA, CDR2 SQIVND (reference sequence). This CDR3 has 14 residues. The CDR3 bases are TGTGCCAGTAGAGACTCCCGCCTGAACACTGAAGCTTTCTTT. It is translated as CASRDSRLNTEAFF. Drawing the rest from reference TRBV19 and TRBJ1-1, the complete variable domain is DGGITQSPKYLFRKEGQNVTLSCEQNLNHDAMYWYRQDPGQGLRLIYYSQIVNDFQKGDIAEGYSVSREKKESFPLTVTSAQKNPTAFYLCASRDSRLNTEAFFGQGTRLTVV.

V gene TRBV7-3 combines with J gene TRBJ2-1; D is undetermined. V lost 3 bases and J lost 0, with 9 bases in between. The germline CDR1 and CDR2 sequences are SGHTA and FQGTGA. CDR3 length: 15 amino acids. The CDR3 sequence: CASSFGRSSYNEQFF. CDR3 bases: TGTGCCAGCAGCTTTGGGCGGAGCTCCTACAATGAGCAGTTCTTC. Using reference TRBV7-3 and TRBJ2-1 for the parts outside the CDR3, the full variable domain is GAGVSQTPSNKVTEKGKYVELRCDPISGHTALYWYRQSLGQGPEFLIYFQGTGAADDSGLPNDRFFAVRPEGSVSTLKIQRTERGDSAVYLCASSFGRSSYNEQFFGPGTRLTVL.

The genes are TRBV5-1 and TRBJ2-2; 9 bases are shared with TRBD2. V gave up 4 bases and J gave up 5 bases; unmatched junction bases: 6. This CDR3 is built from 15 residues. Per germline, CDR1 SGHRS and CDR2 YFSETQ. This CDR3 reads CASSPGTSNTGELFF. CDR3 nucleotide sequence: TGCGCCAGCAGCCCCGGGACTAGCAATACCGGGGAGCTGTTTTTT.

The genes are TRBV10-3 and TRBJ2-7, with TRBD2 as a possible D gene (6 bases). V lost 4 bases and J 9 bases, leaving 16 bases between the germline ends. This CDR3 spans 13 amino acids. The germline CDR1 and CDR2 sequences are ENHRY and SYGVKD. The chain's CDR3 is CAISVGRGATQYV. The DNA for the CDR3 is TGTGCCATCAGTGTAGGTCGCGGGGCTACGCAGTACGTC.

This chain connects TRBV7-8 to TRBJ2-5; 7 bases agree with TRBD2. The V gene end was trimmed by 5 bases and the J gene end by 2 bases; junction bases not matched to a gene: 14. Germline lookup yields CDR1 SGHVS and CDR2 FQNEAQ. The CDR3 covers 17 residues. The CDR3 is CASSLPPLTSAQETQYF. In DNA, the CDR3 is TGTGCCAGCAGCCTTCCCCCCTTAACTAGCGCGCAAGAGACCCAGTACTTC.

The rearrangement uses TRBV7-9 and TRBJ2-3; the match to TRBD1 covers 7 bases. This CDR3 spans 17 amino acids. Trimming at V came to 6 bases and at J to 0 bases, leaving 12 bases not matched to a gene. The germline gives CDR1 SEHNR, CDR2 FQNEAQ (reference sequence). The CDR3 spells CASRSVIGTASTDTQYF. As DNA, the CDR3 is TGTGCCAGCAGGTCAGTTATCGGGACAGCCAGCACAGATACGCAGTATTTT.

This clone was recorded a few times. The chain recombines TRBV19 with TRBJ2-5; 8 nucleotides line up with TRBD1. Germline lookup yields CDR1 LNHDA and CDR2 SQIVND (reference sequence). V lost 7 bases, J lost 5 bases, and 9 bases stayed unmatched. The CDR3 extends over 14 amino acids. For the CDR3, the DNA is TGTGCCAGTAAGCCCCCAGGGGGCATTGAGACCCAGTACTTC. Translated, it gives CASKPPGGIETQYF. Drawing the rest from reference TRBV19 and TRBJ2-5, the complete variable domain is DGGITQSPKYLFRKEGQNVTLSCEQNLNHDAMYWYRQDPGQGLRLIYYSQIVNDFQKGDIAEGYSVSREKKESFPLTVTSAQKNPTAFYLCASKPPGGIETQYFGPGTRLLVL.

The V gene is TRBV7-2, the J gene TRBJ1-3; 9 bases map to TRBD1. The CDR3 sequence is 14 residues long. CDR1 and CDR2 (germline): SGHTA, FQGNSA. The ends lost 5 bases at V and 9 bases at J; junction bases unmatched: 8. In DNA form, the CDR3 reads TGTGCCAGCAGCACCGTACAGGGGGCCGTCACCATATATTTT. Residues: CASSTVQGAVTIYF. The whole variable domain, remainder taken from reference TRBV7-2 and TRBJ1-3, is GAGVSQSPSNKVTEKGKDVELRCDPISGHTALYWYRQSLGQGLEFLIYFQGNSAPDKSGLPSDRFSAERTGGSVSTLTIQRTQQEDSAVYLCASSTVQGAVTIYFGEGSWLTVV.

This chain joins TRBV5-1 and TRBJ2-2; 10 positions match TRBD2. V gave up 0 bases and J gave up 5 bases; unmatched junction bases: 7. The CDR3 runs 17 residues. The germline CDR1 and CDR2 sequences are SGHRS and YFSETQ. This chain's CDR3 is CASSLELAGSGTGELFF. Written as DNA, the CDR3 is TGCGCCAGCAGCTTGGAACTAGCGGGGTCTGGGACCGGGGAGCTGTTTTTT.

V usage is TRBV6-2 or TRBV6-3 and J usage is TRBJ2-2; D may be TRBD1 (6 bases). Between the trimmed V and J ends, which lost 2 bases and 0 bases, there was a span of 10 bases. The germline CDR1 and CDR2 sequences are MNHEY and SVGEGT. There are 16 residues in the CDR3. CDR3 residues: CASSYVAGANTGELFF. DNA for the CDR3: TGTGCCAGCAGTTACGTGGCAGGGGCGAACACCGGGGAGCTGTTTTTT.

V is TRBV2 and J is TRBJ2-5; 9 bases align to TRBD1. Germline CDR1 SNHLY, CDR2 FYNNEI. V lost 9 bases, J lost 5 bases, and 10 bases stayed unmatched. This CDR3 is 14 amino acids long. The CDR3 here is CASEGGQGSETQYF. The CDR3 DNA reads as TGTGCCAGTGAAGGGGGACAGGGTTCGGAGACCCAGTACTTC. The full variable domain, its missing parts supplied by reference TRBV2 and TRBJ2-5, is EPEVTQTPSHQVTQMGQEVILRCVPISNHLYFYWYRQILGQKVEFLVSFYNNEISEKSEIFDDQFSVERPDGSNFTLKIRSTKLEDSAMYFCASEGGQGSETQYFGPGTRLLVL.

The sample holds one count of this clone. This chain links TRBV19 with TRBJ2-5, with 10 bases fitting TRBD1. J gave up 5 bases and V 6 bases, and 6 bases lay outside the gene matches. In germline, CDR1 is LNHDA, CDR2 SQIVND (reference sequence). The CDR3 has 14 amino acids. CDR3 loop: CASRTTGGRETQYF. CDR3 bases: TGTGCCAGTAGAACGACAGGGGGCAGGGAGACCCAGTACTTC.

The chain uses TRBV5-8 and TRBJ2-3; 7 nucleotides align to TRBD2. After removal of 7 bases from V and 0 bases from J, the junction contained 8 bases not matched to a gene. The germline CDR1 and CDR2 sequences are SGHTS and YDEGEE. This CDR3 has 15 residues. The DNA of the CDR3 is TGTGCCAGCCCAAATTGGGAGGGAAGCACAGATACGCAGTATTTT. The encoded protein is CASPNWEGSTDTQYF.

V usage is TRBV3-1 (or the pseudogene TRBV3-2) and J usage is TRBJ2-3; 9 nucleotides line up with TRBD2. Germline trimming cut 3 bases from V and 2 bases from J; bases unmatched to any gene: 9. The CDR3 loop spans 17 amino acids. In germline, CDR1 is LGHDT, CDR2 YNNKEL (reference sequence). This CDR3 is CASSHSGRGGLTDTQYF. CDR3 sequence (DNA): TGTGCCAGCAGCCACTCGGGGCGGGGGGGCCTCACAGATACGCAGTATTTT.

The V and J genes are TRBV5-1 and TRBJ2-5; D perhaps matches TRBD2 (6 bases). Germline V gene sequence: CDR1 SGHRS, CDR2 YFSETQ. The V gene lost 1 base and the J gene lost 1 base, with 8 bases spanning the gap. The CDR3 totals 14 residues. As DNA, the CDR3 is TGCGCCAGCAGCTTGACTAGCAGCCAAGAGACCCAGTACTTC. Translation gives CASSLTSSQETQYF.

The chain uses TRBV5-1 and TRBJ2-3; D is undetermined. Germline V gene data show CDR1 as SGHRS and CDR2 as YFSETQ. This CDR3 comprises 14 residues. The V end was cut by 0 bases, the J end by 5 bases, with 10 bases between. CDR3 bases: TGCGCCAGCAGCTTGGGTCAAGCCGAAGATACGCAGTATTTT. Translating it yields CASSLGQAEDTQYF.

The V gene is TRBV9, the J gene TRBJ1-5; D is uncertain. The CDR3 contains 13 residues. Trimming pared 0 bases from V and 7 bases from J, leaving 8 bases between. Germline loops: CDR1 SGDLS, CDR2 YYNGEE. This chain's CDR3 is CASSVDSDQPQHF. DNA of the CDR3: TGTGCCAGCAGCGTAGATAGTGACCAGCCCCAGCATTTT.

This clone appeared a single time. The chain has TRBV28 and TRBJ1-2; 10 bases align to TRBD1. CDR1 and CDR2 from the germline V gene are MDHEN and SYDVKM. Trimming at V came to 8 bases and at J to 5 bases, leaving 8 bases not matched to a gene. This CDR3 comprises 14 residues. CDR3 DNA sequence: TGTGCCAGCCGGCAGGACAGGGGGTATTATGGCTACACCTTC. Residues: CASRQDRGYYGYTF.

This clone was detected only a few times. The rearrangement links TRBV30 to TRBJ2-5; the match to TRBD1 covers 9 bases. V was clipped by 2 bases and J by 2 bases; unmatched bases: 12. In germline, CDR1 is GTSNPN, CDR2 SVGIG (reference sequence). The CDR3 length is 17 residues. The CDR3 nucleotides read TGTGCCTGGAGTCCTGGCTGGACAGGGGCTACTCAAGAGACCCAGTACTTC. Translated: CAWSPGWTGATQETQYF.